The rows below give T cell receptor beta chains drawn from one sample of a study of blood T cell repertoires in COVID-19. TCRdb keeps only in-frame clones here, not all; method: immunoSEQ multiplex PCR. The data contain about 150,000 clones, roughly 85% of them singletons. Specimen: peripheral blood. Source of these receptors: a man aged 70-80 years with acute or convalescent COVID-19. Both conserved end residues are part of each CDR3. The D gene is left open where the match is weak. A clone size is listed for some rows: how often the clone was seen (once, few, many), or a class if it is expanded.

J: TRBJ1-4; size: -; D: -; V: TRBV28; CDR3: CASSGQGKLFF; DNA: TGTGCCAGCAGTGGCCAGGGAAAACTGTTTTTT
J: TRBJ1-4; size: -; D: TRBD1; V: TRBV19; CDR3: CASSSPGTAATNEKLFF; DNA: TGTGCCAGTAGTAGTCCCGGGACAGCTGCAACTAATGAAAAACTGTTTTTT
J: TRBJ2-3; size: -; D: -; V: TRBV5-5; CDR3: CASSFQGFTDTQYF; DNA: TGTGCCAGCAGCTTTCAGGGTTTCACAGATACGCAGTATTTT
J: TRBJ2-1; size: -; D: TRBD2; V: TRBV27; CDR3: CASSPPGLGLRVQFF; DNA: TGTGCCAGCAGTCCCCCGGGACTAGGCCTGCGTGTGCAGTTCTTC
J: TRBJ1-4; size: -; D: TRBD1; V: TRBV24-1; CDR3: CATSAGTGTAKLFF; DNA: TGTGCCACCAGTGCCGGGACAGGTACCGCAAAACTGTTTTTT
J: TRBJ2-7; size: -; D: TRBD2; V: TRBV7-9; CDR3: CASSGTSPYEQYF; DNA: TGTGCCAGCAGCGGGACTAGTCCCTACGAGCAGTACTTC
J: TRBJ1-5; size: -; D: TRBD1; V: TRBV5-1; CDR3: CASSLGQGGGQPQHF; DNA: TGCGCCAGCAGCTTGGGACAGGGAGGTGGCCAGCCCCAGCATTTT
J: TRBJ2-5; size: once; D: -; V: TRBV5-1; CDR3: CASSLAVSPGQETQYF; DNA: TGCGCCAGCAGCTTGGCCGTTAGTCCGGGCCAAGAGACCCAGTACTTC
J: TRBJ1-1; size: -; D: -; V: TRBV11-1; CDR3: CASTRRDWDTEAFF; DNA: TGTGCCAGCACCAGGAGGGACTGGGACACTGAAGCTTTCTTT
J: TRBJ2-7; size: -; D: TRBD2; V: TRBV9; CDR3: CASSRAGDLYEQYF; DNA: TGTGCCAGCAGCAGAGCGGGAGACTTATACGAGCAGTACTTC
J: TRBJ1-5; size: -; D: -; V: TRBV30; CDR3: CAWSTSREHPNQPQHF; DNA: TGTGCCTGGAGTACATCCCGGGAACACCCCAATCAGCCCCAGCATTTT
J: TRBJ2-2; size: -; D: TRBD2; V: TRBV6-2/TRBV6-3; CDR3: CASSSPTSGRIGELFF; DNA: TGTGCCAGCAGTTCTCCGACTAGCGGGAGAATCGGGGAGCTGTTTTTT
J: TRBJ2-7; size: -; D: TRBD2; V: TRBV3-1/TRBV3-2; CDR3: CASSKSGSYEQYF; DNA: TGTGCCAGCAGTAAGAGCGGGAGTTACGAGCAGTACTTC
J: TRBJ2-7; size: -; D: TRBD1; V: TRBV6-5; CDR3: CASKGATYEQYF; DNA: TGTGCCAGCAAGGGGGCCACCTACGAGCAGTACTTC
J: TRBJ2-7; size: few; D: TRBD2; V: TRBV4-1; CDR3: CASSPRLAGSYEQYF; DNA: TGCGCCAGCAGCCCACGACTAGCGGGGAGCTACGAGCAGTACTTC
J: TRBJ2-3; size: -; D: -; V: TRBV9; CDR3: CASSVDGGLTDTQYF; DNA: TGTGCCAGCAGCGTAGACGGAGGTCTCACAGATACGCAGTATTTT
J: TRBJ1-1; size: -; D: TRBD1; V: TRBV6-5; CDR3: CASSYWGTGRNTEAFF; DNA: TGTGCCAGCAGTTACTGGGGGACAGGGAGGAACACTGAAGCTTTCTTT
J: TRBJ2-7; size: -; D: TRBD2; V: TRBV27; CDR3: CASSSFRLALLGGEQYF; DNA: TGTGCCAGCAGTTCCTTCCGACTAGCGCTCCTCGGGGGCGAGCAGTACTTC
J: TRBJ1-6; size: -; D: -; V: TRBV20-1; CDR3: CSASGGGEVYSPLHF; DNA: TGCAGTGCTAGTGGCGGGGGCGAGGTTTATTCACCCCTCCACTTT
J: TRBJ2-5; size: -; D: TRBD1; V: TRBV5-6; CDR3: CASSLGRQGAIETQYF; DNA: TGTGCCAGCAGCTTGGGACGACAGGGGGCAATAGAGACCCAGTACTTC
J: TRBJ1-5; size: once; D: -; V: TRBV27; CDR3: CASSLSVKGPGDSNQPQHF; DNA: TGTGCCAGCAGTTTATCGGTTAAGGGGCCAGGGGATAGCAATCAGCCCCAGCATTTT
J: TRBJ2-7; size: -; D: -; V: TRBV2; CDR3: CASRIQGTVYEQYF; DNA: TGTGCCAGCAGGATTCAGGGGACGGTGTACGAGCAGTACTTC
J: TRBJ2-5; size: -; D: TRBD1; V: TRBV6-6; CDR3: CAAGQGRETQYF; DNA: TGTGCCGCGGGACAGGGAAGGGAGACCCAGTACTTC
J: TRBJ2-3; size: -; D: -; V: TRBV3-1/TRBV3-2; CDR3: CASSQYCGAFTDTQYF; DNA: TGTGCCAGCAGCCAATATTGTGGAGCCTTCACAGATACGCAGTATTTT
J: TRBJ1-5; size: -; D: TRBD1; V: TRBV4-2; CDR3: CASSQDGDRFNQPQHF; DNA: TGTGCCAGCAGCCAAGATGGGGACAGGTTCAATCAGCCCCAGCATTTT
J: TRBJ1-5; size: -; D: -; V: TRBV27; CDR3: CASSFRAGIPNQPQHF; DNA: TGTGCCAGCAGTTTCAGGGCAGGCATCCCCAATCAGCCCCAGCATTTT
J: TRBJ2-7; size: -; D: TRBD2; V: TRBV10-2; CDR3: CASSELGLAYEQYF; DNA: TGCGCCAGCAGTGAACTGGGACTAGCCTACGAGCAGTACTTC
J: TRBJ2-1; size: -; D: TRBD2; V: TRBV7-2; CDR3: CASSFGGRGNEQFF; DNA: TGTGCCAGCAGCTTTGGCGGGAGGGGAAATGAGCAGTTCTTC
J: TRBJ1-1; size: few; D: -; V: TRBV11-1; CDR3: CASSFGSDTEAFF; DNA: TGTGCCAGCAGCTTCGGTTCCGACACTGAAGCTTTCTTT
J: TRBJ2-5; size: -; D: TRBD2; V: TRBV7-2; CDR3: CASSSKGSSGQETQYF; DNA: TGTGCCAGCAGCTCCAAGGGGTCTAGCGGCCAAGAGACCCAGTACTTC
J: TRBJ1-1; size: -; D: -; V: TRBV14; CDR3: CASSRAGGLNTEAFF; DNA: TGTGCCAGCAGCCGGGCCGGAGGGCTGAACACTGAAGCTTTCTTT
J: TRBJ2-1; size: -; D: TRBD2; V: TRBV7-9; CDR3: CASSKTSETYNEQFF; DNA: TGTGCCAGCAGCAAAACTAGCGAGACTTACAATGAGCAGTTCTTC
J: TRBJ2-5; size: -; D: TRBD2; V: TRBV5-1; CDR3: CASSPQAGGGETQYF; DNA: TGCGCCAGCAGCCCTCAAGCGGGAGGAGGAGAGACCCAGTACTTC
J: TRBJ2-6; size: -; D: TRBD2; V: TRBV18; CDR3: CASSGLAGGFSGANVLTF; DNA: TGTGCCAGCTCCGGACTAGCGGGGGGGTTCTCTGGGGCCAACGTCCTGACTTTC
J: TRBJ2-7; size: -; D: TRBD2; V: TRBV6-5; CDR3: CASSPPGLNYEQYF; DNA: TGTGCCAGCAGCCCGCCGGGACTAAACTACGAGCAGTACTTC
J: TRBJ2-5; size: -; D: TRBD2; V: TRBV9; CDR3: CASSATSSGRAGETQYF; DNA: TGTGCCAGCAGCGCAACTAGTAGCGGGAGGGCCGGAGAGACCCAGTACTTC
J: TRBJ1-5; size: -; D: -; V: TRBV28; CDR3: CASSLGQGLSSNQPQHF; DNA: TGTGCCAGCAGTTTAGGGCAGGGCCTCTCTTCTAATCAGCCCCAGCATTTT
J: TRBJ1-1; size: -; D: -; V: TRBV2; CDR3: CASSDQGSGTEAFF; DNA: TGTGCCAGCAGTGACCAGGGGTCCGGGACTGAAGCTTTCTTT
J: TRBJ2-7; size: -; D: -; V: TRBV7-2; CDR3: CASSSAGFSYEQYF; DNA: TGTGCCAGCAGCTCAGCGGGCTTCTCCTACGAGCAGTACTTC
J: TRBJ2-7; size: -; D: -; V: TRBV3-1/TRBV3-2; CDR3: CASSPTSQTDSQPYEQYF; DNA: TGTGCCAGCAGTCCCACCAGTCAGACAGACTCTCAACCCTACGAGCAGTACTTC
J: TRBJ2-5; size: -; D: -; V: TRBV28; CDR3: CASSLRGREETQYF; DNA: TGTGCCAGCAGTTTACGAGGCAGGGAAGAGACCCAGTACTTC
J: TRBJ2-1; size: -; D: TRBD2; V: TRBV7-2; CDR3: CASSLGYSGRFSYNEQFF; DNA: TGTGCCAGCAGCTTAGGGTATAGCGGGAGGTTCTCCTACAATGAGCAGTTCTTC
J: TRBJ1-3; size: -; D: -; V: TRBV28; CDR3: CASRKGEISGNTIYF; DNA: TGTGCCAGCAGAAAAGGGGAAATCTCTGGAAACACCATATATTTT
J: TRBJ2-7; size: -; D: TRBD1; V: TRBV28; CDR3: CASSLPRTGPSYEQYF; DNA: TGTGCCAGCAGTTTACCACGGACAGGGCCCTCCTACGAGCAGTACTTC
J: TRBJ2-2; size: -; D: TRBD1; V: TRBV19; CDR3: CASSRNQGTGGRTGELFF; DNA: TGTGCCAGTAGTAGGAACCAAGGGACAGGGGGGCGGACCGGGGAGCTGTTTTTT
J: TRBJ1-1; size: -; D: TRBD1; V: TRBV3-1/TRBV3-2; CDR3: CASSRSDRDTEAFF; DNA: TGTGCCAGCAGCCGTTCGGACAGGGACACTGAAGCTTTCTTT
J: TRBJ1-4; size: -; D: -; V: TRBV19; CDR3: CASSRPAGENEKLFF; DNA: TGTGCCAGTAGTCGGCCGGCAGGGGAGAATGAAAAACTGTTTTTT
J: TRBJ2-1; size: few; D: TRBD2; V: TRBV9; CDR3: CASTQTSGRASYNEQFF; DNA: TGTGCCAGCACCCAGACTAGCGGGAGGGCTTCCTACAATGAGCAGTTCTTC
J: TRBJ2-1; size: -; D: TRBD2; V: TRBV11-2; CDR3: CASSGLAGGWNEQFF; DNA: TGTGCCAGCAGTGGACTAGCGGGAGGTTGGAATGAGCAGTTCTTC
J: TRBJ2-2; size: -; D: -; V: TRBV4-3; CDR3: CASSPVGQGIKGELFF; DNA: TGCGCCAGCAGCCCCGTAGGCCAGGGGATAAAGGGGGAGCTGTTTTTT
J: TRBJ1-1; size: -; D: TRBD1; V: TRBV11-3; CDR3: CASSFNGRGQAFF; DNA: TGTGCCAGCAGCTTTAATGGCAGGGGGCAAGCTTTCTTT
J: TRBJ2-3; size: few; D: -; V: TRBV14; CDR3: CASSQDPGDTQYF; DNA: TGTGCCAGCAGCCAAGACCCAGGTGATACGCAGTATTTT
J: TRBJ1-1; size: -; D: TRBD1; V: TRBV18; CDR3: CASSPSGQGGTEAFF; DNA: TGTGCCAGCTCACCATCGGGACAGGGGGGCACTGAAGCTTTCTTT